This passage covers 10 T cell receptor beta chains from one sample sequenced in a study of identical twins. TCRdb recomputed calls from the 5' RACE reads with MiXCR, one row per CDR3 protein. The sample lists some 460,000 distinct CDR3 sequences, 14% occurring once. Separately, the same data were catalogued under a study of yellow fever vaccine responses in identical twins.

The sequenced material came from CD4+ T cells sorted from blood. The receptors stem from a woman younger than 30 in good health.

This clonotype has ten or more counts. The CDR3 sequence: CSVEVALADEQYF. The CDR3, as DNA: TGCAGCGTTGAAGTTGCACTAGCGGACGAGCAGTACTTC. The V and J genes are TRBV29-1 and TRBJ2-7; 8 positions agree with TRBD2. CDR1 SQVTM and CDR2 ANQGSEA come from the germline V gene. This CDR3 contains 13 residues. V dropped 1 base and J dropped 5; count of bases not matched to a gene: 4.

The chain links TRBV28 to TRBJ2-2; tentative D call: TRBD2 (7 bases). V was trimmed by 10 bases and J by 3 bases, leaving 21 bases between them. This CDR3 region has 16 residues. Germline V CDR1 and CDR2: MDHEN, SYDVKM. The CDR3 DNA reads TGTGCCACTGGATTGGGGGGGGCGCGATACACCGGGGAGCTGTTTTTT. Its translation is CATGLGGARYTGELFF.

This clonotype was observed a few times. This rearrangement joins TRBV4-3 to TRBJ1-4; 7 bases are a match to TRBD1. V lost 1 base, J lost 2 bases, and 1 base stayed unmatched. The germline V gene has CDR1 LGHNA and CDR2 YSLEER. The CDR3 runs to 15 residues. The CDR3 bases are TGCGCCAGCAGCCAAGGAGGGGGCACTAATGAAAAACTGTTTTTT. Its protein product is CASSQGGGTNEKLFF.

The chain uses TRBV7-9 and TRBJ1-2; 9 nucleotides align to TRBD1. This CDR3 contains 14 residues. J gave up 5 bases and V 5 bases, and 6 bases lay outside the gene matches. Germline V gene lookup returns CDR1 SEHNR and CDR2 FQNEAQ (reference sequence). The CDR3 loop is CASSPTGTGYGYTF. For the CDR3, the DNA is TGTGCCAGCAGCCCTACCGGGACAGGGTATGGCTACACCTTC.

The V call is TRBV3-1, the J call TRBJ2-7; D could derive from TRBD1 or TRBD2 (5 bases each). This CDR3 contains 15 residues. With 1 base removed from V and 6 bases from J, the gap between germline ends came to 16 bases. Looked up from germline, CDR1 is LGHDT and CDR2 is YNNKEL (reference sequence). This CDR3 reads CASSQGDRFVGEQYF. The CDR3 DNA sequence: TGTGCCAGCAGCCAAGGGGACCGCTTCGTGGGCGAGCAGTACTTC.

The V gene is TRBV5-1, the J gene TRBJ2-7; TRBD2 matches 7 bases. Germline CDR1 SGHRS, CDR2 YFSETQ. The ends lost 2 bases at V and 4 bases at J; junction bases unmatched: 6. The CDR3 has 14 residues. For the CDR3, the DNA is TGCGCCAGCAGCTTTGGAGAAGCGGGGTACGAGCAGTACTTC. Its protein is CASSFGEAGYEQYF.

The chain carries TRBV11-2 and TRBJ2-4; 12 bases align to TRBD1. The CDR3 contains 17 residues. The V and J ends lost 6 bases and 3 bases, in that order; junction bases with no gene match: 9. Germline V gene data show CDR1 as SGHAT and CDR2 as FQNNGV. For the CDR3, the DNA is TGTGCCAGCAGTCCGGGACAGGGGGCTTTTGACAAAAACATTCAGTACTTC. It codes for CASSPGQGAFDKNIQYF.

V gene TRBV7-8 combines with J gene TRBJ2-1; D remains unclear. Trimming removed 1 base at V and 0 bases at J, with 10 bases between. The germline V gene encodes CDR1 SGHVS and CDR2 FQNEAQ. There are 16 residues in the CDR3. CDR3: CASSLGDGRSYNEQFF. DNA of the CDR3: TGTGCCAGCAGCTTAGGTGACGGGCGCTCCTACAATGAGCAGTTCTTC.

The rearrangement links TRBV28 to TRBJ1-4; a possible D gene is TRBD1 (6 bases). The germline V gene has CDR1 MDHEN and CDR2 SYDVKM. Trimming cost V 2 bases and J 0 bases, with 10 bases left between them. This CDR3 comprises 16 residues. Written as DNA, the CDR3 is TGTGCCAGCAGTTTAGCGGACAGAGCAACTAATGAAAAACTGTTTTTT. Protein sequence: CASSLADRATNEKLFF.

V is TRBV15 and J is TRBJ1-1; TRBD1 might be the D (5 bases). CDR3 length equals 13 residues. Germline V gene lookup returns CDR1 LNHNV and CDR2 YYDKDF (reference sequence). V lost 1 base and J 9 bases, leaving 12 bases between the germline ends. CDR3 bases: TGTGCCACCAGCAGAGCTACGCCGGGACAAGCTTTCTTT. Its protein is CATSRATPGQAFF.